These 19 T cell receptor beta chains were sequenced from one sample in a study of beta chain features in type 1 diabetes. Whole-study findings and limits: Researchers report that Type 1 diabetes patients had moderately but significantly shorter TCRB CDR3s across all four CD4+ subsets.

The investigators reverse transcribed all of the isolated RNA, so they sequenced expressed TCRB transcripts. Profiled with immunoSEQ multiplex PCR; TCRdb holds only in-frame clones, not every one. Among approximately 270,000 clones listed, over 11% were seen once. These receptors' targets are unknown. The specimen was naive CD4+ T cells from blood. The receptors were gathered from a man aged 30 to 39 with type 1 diabetes.

This chain joins TRBV20-1 and TRBJ2-7; a weak D match, TRBD1 (6 bases). The germline V gene encodes CDR1 DFQATT and CDR2 SNEGSKA (reference sequence). V gave up 6 bases and J gave up 6 bases, with 9 bases separating them. The CDR3 has 10 amino acids. The CDR3 DNA reads as TGCAGTGCCACAGGGTTCGAGCAGTACTTC. It specifies CSATGFEQYF.

This clone showed up just a few times. V gene TRBV4-1 combines with J gene TRBJ2-4, with 9 bases aligning to TRBD2. V lost 3 bases, J lost 0 bases, and 9 bases stayed unmatched. The length of the CDR3 is 18 residues. CDR1 MGHRA and CDR2 YSYEKL come from the germline V gene. The CDR3 loop is CASSQGAASGVAKNIQYF. As DNA, the CDR3 is TGCGCCAGCAGCCAGGGGGCGGCTAGCGGGGTAGCCAAAAACATTCAGTACTTC.

This clone was picked up a small number of times. This chain connects TRBV14 to TRBJ1-1; 9 nucleotides line up with TRBD1. The J segment lost 4 bases and the V segment lost 5 bases, leaving 8 bases of the junction unmatched. Germline CDR1 is SGHDN and CDR2 is FVKESK. The CDR3 loop spans 15 amino acids. The CDR3 sequence: CASSSRDRVTTEAFF. In DNA, the CDR3 is TGTGCCAGCAGCAGCCGGGACAGGGTGACCACTGAAGCTTTCTTT.

This clone was found a few times. The CDR3 nucleotides read TGTGCCAGCAGGGGCTTTACAGGGGAGAATGAGCAGTTCTTC. As protein: CASRGFTGENEQFF. V gene TRBV2 combines with J gene TRBJ2-1; 7 bases map to TRBD1. Trimming took 6 bases from V and 7 from J; bases not matched to a gene: 9. Germline CDR1 is SNHLY and CDR2 is FYNNEI. The CDR3 extends over 14 amino acids. The complete variable domain, with remaining parts taken from reference TRBV2 and TRBJ2-1, reads EPEVTQTPSHQVTQMGQEVILRCVPISNHLYFYWYRQILGQKVEFLVSFYNNEISEKSEIFDDQFSVERPDGSNFTLKIRSTKLEDSAMYFCASRGFTGENEQFFGPGTRLTVL.

The V call is TRBV7-8, the J call TRBJ2-2; unclear D gene. V lost 1 base, J lost 1 base, and 10 bases lay in between. The length of the CDR3 is 16 residues. Germline values: CDR1 SGHVS, CDR2 FQNEAQ. DNA of the CDR3: TGTGCCAGCAGCTTAGGTTGGTCAGTGAACACCGGGGAGCTGTTTTTT. It codes for CASSLGWSVNTGELFF.

This clone was observed a few times. This chain joins TRBV6-5 and TRBJ2-1; 8 bases line up with TRBD2. Germline assignment: CDR1 MNHEY and CDR2 SVGAGI. J was trimmed by 6 bases and V by 6 bases; bases with no gene match: 7. This CDR3 spans 14 amino acids. The CDR3 is CASRRLAKGNEQFF. In DNA form, the CDR3 reads TGTGCCAGCAGAAGACTAGCGAAGGGCAATGAGCAGTTCTTC.

This clone was observed a handful of times. This rearrangement joins TRBV7-8 to TRBJ1-1, with 7 bases aligning to TRBD1. V was clipped by 5 bases and J by 1 base; unmatched bases: 4. This CDR3 region has 14 residues. Germline-derived CDR1 and CDR2 are SGHVS and FQNEAQ. The CDR3 region is CASSTRQGNTEAFF. The CDR3 nucleotides are TGTGCCAGCAGCACGAGACAGGGGAACACTGAAGCTTTCTTT.

CDR3 nucleotides: TGCGCCAGCTCCCAAGGACAGTCCTACAATGAGCAGTTCTTC. As protein: CASSQGQSYNEQFF. The chain joins TRBV5-1 to TRBJ2-1; D is perhaps TRBD1 (6 bases). CDR3 length: 14 residues. Germline loops: CDR1 SGHRS, CDR2 YFSETQ. V gave up 7 bases and J gave up 1 base, with 12 bases separating them.

This chain joins TRBV6-6 and TRBJ2-1; D unclear. The ends were cut back, 5 bases at V and 4 bases at J, with 15 bases in the middle. The CDR3 has 15 amino acids. Germline values: CDR1 MNHNY, CDR2 SVGAGI (reference sequence). CDR3: CASSKAGADYNEQFF. The DNA for the CDR3 is TGTGCCAGCAGTAAAGCCGGAGCCGATTACAATGAGCAGTTCTTC.

This clone has only a few counts. The genes are TRBV14 and TRBJ1-2, with 7 bases identical to TRBD1. Germline V gene data show CDR1 as SGHDN and CDR2 as FVKESK. The J segment lost 3 bases and the V segment lost 2 bases, leaving 0 bases of the junction unmatched. The CDR3 is 13 amino acids. The CDR3 protein is CASSQTGDYGYTF. CDR3 sequence (DNA): TGTGCCAGCAGCCAAACAGGGGACTATGGCTACACCTTC.

This clone was picked up a small number of times. The chain employs TRBV4-3 and TRBJ2-1; D is unresolved. Looked up from germline, CDR1 is LGHNA and CDR2 is YSLEER. V dropped 0 bases and J dropped 8 bases, with 8 bases sitting between them. The CDR3 consists of 13 residues. CDR3 bases: TGCGCCAGCAGCCAAGACTTTGGGCATGAGCAGTTCTTC. Its protein product is CASSQDFGHEQFF.

V gene TRBV27 combines with J gene TRBJ2-3; possibly TRBD2 for D (7 bases). The germline V gene encodes CDR1 MNHEY and CDR2 SMNVEV (reference sequence). This CDR3 spans 14 amino acids. V dropped 0 bases and J dropped 6 bases, with 10 bases sitting between them. This chain's CDR3 is CASSLSPGGDTQYF. CDR3 DNA: TGTGCCAGCAGTTTATCCCCGGGGGGCGATACGCAGTATTTT.

The chain recombines TRBV18 with TRBJ1-1, with 7 positions matching TRBD1. This CDR3 has 14 residues. With 3 bases clipped from V and 6 bases from J, the junction kept 7 bases outside the gene matches. The germline gives CDR1 KGHSH, CDR2 LQKENI. CDR3 DNA: TGTGCCAGCTCACCGACAGGGATGAGCGCTGAAGCTTTCTTT. Its translation: CASSPTGMSAEAFF.

This chain uses TRBV7-2 with TRBJ2-5; 8 bases map to TRBD2. The V and J ends lost 5 bases and 5 bases, in that order; junction bases with no gene match: 13. The CDR3 has 16 residues. The germline V gene has CDR1 SGHTA and CDR2 FQGNSA. The CDR3 DNA reads TGTGCCAGCAGCCCCCTGACGGGAGGGCGAGGGGAGACCCAGTACTTC. This sequence encodes CASSPLTGGRGETQYF.

This clone was counted only a few times. This chain connects TRBV5-1 to TRBJ1-1; tentative D call: TRBD1 (6 bases). The CDR3 length is 13 residues. Germline V gene lookup returns CDR1 SGHRS and CDR2 YFSETQ. Between the trimmed V and J ends, which lost 1 base and 6 bases, there was a span of 10 bases. The CDR3 region is CASSLTGSAEAFF. The CDR3 DNA follows: TGCGCCAGCAGCTTGACAGGGTCCGCTGAAGCTTTCTTT.

There are a few counts of this clone. V usage is TRBV5-1 and J usage is TRBJ1-2; D is unresolved. CDR1 is SGHRS and CDR2 is YFSETQ in the germline V gene. V lost 6 bases, J lost 0 bases, and 9 bases lay in between. The CDR3 length is 13 residues. CDR3 nucleotide sequence: TGCGCCAGCACAGGTTTGACTAACTATGGCTACACCTTC. Encoded protein: CASTGLTNYGYTF.

This chain joins TRBV2 and TRBJ2-2; 11 bases map to TRBD1. In germline, CDR1 is SNHLY, CDR2 FYNNEI. Germline trimming cut 6 bases from V and 6 bases from J; bases unmatched to any gene: 0. The CDR3 is 13 amino acids. In DNA form, the CDR3 reads TGTGCCAGCAGGGGACAGGGGGCCGGGGAGCTGTTTTTT. Protein sequence: CASRGQGAGELFF.

This chain uses TRBV5-1 with TRBJ2-2; 9 bases fit TRBD2. Trimming removed 1 base from V and 6 bases from J; junction bases left unmatched: 7. Germline loops: CDR1 SGHRS, CDR2 YFSETQ. CDR3 length: 16 residues. The CDR3 DNA is TGCGCCAGCAGCTTGCCGGGACTAGCTAGTTCCGGGGAGCTGTTTTTT. Translating gives CASSLPGLASSGELFF.

This clone was seen more than once but under ten times. The rearrangement links TRBV5-1 to TRBJ2-5, with 10 bases fitting TRBD2. J was trimmed by 5 bases and V by 1 base; bases with no gene match: 11. Germline V gene data show CDR1 as SGHRS and CDR2 as YFSETQ. The CDR3 sequence is 17 residues long. The CDR3: CASSLMIPSGSGETQYF. CDR3 sequence (DNA): TGCGCCAGCAGCTTGATGATCCCTAGCGGGAGTGGGGAGACCCAGTACTTC.